This is a list of T cell receptor beta chains from one sample in a study of blood T cell repertoires in COVID-19. The repertoire was sequenced with immunoSEQ multiplex PCR; TCRdb's copy has only in-frame clones and lacks some. The data show 200,000 to 250,000 clones, about 90% seen once. The specimen sequenced was PBMCs or T cells enriched from blood (not recorded which). All receptors derive from a man aged 30-40 years who had been exposed to COVID-19. CDR3s include the opening cysteine and the closing phenylalanine or tryptophan. The D gene is left open where the match is weak. Size is stated for part of the rows, as once, few or many counts, or as a class when the clone is expanded.

CDR3aa: CASSPLGQATEAFF; CDR3nt: TGTGCCAGCTCACCTTTAGGACAGGCCACTGAAGCTTTCTTT; v_gene: TRBV18; j_gene: TRBJ1-1; d_gene: TRBD1; abundance: -
CDR3aa: CASSLGRDKGDYEQYF; CDR3nt: TGTGCCAGCAGCTTGGGCCGGGACAAGGGGGATTATGAGCAGTACTTC; v_gene: TRBV5-4; j_gene: TRBJ2-7; d_gene: -; abundance: -
CDR3aa: CASNRQGTYETQYF; CDR3nt: TGTGCCAGCAACAGACAGGGAACTTATGAGACCCAGTACTTC; v_gene: TRBV9; j_gene: TRBJ2-5; d_gene: TRBD1; abundance: -
CDR3aa: CASSLSLITDTQYF; CDR3nt: TGTGCCAGCAGCTTAAGCCTGATCACAGATACGCAGTATTTT; v_gene: TRBV11-1; j_gene: TRBJ2-3; d_gene: -; abundance: once
CDR3aa: CATRQATGGSGELFF; CDR3nt: TGTGCCACCCGCCAGGCCACAGGGGGATCCGGGGAGCTGTTTTTT; v_gene: TRBV10-3; j_gene: TRBJ2-2; d_gene: TRBD1; abundance: -
CDR3aa: CASSLGQSNTEAFF; CDR3nt: TGTGCCAGCAGCTTGGGACAGAGTAACACTGAAGCTTTCTTT; v_gene: TRBV5-5; j_gene: TRBJ1-1; d_gene: -; abundance: -
CDR3aa: CASSDLSGGRFTGELFF; CDR3nt: TGCGCCAGCAGTGACCTTAGCGGGGGGAGATTCACCGGGGAGCTGTTTTTT; v_gene: TRBV10-1; j_gene: TRBJ2-2; d_gene: TRBD2; abundance: -
CDR3aa: CASSDTYNRGTEAFF; CDR3nt: TGTGCCAGCAGTGACACCTATAACAGGGGAACTGAAGCTTTCTTT; v_gene: TRBV6-1; j_gene: TRBJ1-1; d_gene: TRBD1; abundance: -
CDR3aa: CASSLSPRGGSGNTIYF; CDR3nt: TGTGCCAGCAGCCTGTCCCCCCGCGGGGGCTCTGGAAACACCATATATTTT; v_gene: TRBV11-2; j_gene: TRBJ1-3; d_gene: -; abundance: -
CDR3aa: CASSQDTGGLGNTIYF; CDR3nt: TGCGCCAGCAGCCAAGATACAGGGGGTCTCGGAAACACCATATATTTT; v_gene: TRBV4-1; j_gene: TRBJ1-3; d_gene: TRBD1; abundance: -
CDR3aa: CASSVEGGTPPIF; CDR3nt: TGTGCCAGCAGCGTAGAGGGGGGGACTCCTCCAATATTT; v_gene: TRBV9; j_gene: TRBJ1-1; d_gene: -; abundance: -
CDR3aa: CASSPLGQIDWYGYTF; CDR3nt: TGTGCCAGCTCACCGTTGGGACAGATAGATTGGTATGGCTACACCTTC; v_gene: TRBV18; j_gene: TRBJ1-2; d_gene: TRBD1; abundance: -
CDR3aa: CASSERIYGYTF; CDR3nt: TGTGCCAGCAGCGAGAGGATATATGGCTACACCTTC; v_gene: TRBV3-1/TRBV3-2; j_gene: TRBJ1-2; d_gene: -; abundance: -
CDR3aa: CASRDRGGFEKLFF; CDR3nt: TGTGCCAGCAGAGACAGGGGGGGTTTTGAAAAACTGTTTTTT; v_gene: TRBV6-5; j_gene: TRBJ1-4; d_gene: TRBD1; abundance: -
CDR3aa: CASSQKRTGELFF; CDR3nt: TGTGCCAGCAGCCAAAAGAGGACCGGGGAGCTGTTTTTT; v_gene: TRBV4-2; j_gene: TRBJ2-2; d_gene: -; abundance: -
CDR3aa: CASSRDRSGTGELFF; CDR3nt: TGTGCCAGCAGTAGGGACAGAAGCGGGACCGGGGAGCTGTTTTTT; v_gene: TRBV6-5; j_gene: TRBJ2-2; d_gene: -; abundance: -
CDR3aa: CASSERARDNSPLHF; CDR3nt: TGTGCCAGCAGTGAGAGAGCCAGGGATAATTCACCCCTCCACTTT; v_gene: TRBV6-4; j_gene: TRBJ1-6; d_gene: -; abundance: once
CDR3aa: CASSLGQNNQPQHF; CDR3nt: TGTGCCAGCAGCTTAGGTCAGAACAATCAGCCCCAGCATTTT; v_gene: TRBV7-6; j_gene: TRBJ1-5; d_gene: -; abundance: -
CDR3aa: CASSPPTGTLNYGYTF; CDR3nt: TGTGCCAGCTCACCACCGACAGGAACTCTAAACTATGGCTACACCTTC; v_gene: TRBV18; j_gene: TRBJ1-2; d_gene: -; abundance: -
CDR3aa: CASSPFNSRLNTGELFF; CDR3nt: TGTGCCAGCTCACCATTCAATTCCAGGTTGAACACCGGGGAGCTGTTTTTT; v_gene: TRBV18; j_gene: TRBJ2-2; d_gene: -; abundance: -
CDR3aa: CASSPRGAEQFF; CDR3nt: TGTGCCAGCAGCCCCCGGGGAGCTGAGCAGTTCTTC; v_gene: TRBV4-2; j_gene: TRBJ2-1; d_gene: -; abundance: few
CDR3aa: CASSLALARGGRNEQFF; CDR3nt: TGTGCCAGCAGCTTAGCGCTGGCGCGGGGGGGCCGTAATGAGCAGTTCTTC; v_gene: TRBV7-8; j_gene: TRBJ2-1; d_gene: TRBD2; abundance: -
CDR3aa: CASISEKLFF; CDR3nt: TGTGCCAGCATTTCGGAAAAACTGTTTTTT; v_gene: TRBV7-9; j_gene: TRBJ1-4; d_gene: -; abundance: -
CDR3aa: CASRDRDSSGNTIYF; CDR3nt: TGTGCCAGCAGGGACCGGGATAGCTCTGGAAACACCATATATTTT; v_gene: TRBV6-5; j_gene: TRBJ1-3; d_gene: -; abundance: -
CDR3aa: CASNGSLGSNSLRQPLNTEAFF; CDR3nt: TGCGCCAGCAATGGCTCTCTTGGGTCCAACTCTTTGAGACAGCCCTTAAACACTGAAGCTTTCTTT; v_gene: TRBV23-1; j_gene: TRBJ1-1; d_gene: -; abundance: once
CDR3aa: CASSLGSPFGGNTIYF; CDR3nt: TGCGCCAGCAGCTTGGGATCCCCCTTCGGTGGAAACACCATATATTTT; v_gene: TRBV5-1; j_gene: TRBJ1-3; d_gene: -; abundance: -
CDR3aa: CASSVLAGLNEQFF; CDR3nt: TGTGCCAGCAGTGTACTAGCGGGGCTCAATGAGCAGTTCTTC; v_gene: TRBV2; j_gene: TRBJ2-1; d_gene: TRBD2; abundance: -
CDR3aa: CASSLGGRVAGANVLTF; CDR3nt: TGTGCCAGCAGCTTAGGAGGGAGGGTAGCTGGGGCCAACGTCCTGACTTTC; v_gene: TRBV5-4; j_gene: TRBJ2-6; d_gene: TRBD2; abundance: -
CDR3aa: CASSRTVGQARVGDAKNIQYF; CDR3nt: TGTGCCAGCAGCCGTACCGTGGGACAGGCCAGAGTGGGCGATGCCAAAAACATTCAGTACTTC; v_gene: TRBV4-2; j_gene: TRBJ2-4; d_gene: TRBD1; abundance: -
CDR3aa: CASSQDLLLDTGELFF; CDR3nt: TGCGCCAGCAGCCAAGATCTATTGCTGGACACCGGGGAGCTGTTTTTT; v_gene: TRBV4-3; j_gene: TRBJ2-2; d_gene: -; abundance: -
CDR3aa: CASSDGQASNGYTF; CDR3nt: TGTGCCAGCAGCGACGGACAGGCGTCTAATGGCTACACCTTC; v_gene: TRBV27; j_gene: TRBJ1-2; d_gene: TRBD1; abundance: -
CDR3aa: CATSDGGQKAFF; CDR3nt: TGTGCCACCAGTGATGGGGGACAGAAAGCTTTCTTT; v_gene: TRBV24-1; j_gene: TRBJ1-1; d_gene: TRBD1; abundance: -
CDR3aa: CASSVLALSTDTQYF; CDR3nt: TGTGCCAGCAGCGTACTAGCACTATCCACAGATACGCAGTATTTT; v_gene: TRBV9; j_gene: TRBJ2-3; d_gene: -; abundance: -
CDR3aa: CASSLGLVGDTQYF; CDR3nt: TGTGCCAGCAGCCTAGGACTAGTGGGGGATACGCAGTATTTT; v_gene: TRBV7-9; j_gene: TRBJ2-3; d_gene: TRBD2; abundance: -
CDR3aa: CASSIGRGLRMNTEAFF; CDR3nt: TGTGCCAGTAGTATTGGTAGGGGGCTGAGGATGAACACTGAAGCTTTCTTT; v_gene: TRBV19; j_gene: TRBJ1-1; d_gene: TRBD1; abundance: -
CDR3aa: CASSLVSSGSYEQYF; CDR3nt: TGCGCCAGCAGCTTGGTGTCTAGCGGATCCTACGAGCAGTACTTC; v_gene: TRBV5-1; j_gene: TRBJ2-7; d_gene: TRBD2; abundance: once
CDR3aa: CASSSGQVGGYTF; CDR3nt: TGTGCCAGCAGTTCGGGACAGGTCGGAGGCTACACCTTC; v_gene: TRBV12-3/TRBV12-4; j_gene: TRBJ1-2; d_gene: TRBD1; abundance: -
CDR3aa: CSAGDNNQPQHF; CDR3nt: TGCAGCGCCGGGGACAACAATCAGCCCCAGCATTTT; v_gene: TRBV29-1; j_gene: TRBJ1-5; d_gene: -; abundance: -
CDR3aa: CASSLAGNSGNTIYF; CDR3nt: TGCGCCAGCAGCTTAGCAGGGAACTCTGGAAACACCATATATTTT; v_gene: TRBV5-1; j_gene: TRBJ1-3; d_gene: -; abundance: -
CDR3aa: CASSPTALMSTGELFF; CDR3nt: TGTGCCAGCAGCCCAACAGCCCTCATGAGCACCGGGGAGCTGTTTTTT; v_gene: TRBV7-9; j_gene: TRBJ2-2; d_gene: -; abundance: -
CDR3aa: CASSQVRQGIKNEQFF; CDR3nt: TGTGCCAGCAGCCAAGTGAGACAGGGGATTAAGAATGAGCAGTTCTTC; v_gene: TRBV4-2; j_gene: TRBJ2-1; d_gene: TRBD1; abundance: few
CDR3aa: CASSRGQGGTEAFF; CDR3nt: TGTGCCAGCAGCCGTGGACAGGGGGGGACTGAAGCTTTCTTT; v_gene: TRBV27; j_gene: TRBJ1-1; d_gene: TRBD1; abundance: once
CDR3aa: CASSHGSREQYF; CDR3nt: TGTGCCAGCAGCCATGGGTCTAGGGAGCAGTACTTC; v_gene: TRBV3-1/TRBV3-2; j_gene: TRBJ2-7; d_gene: -; abundance: -
CDR3aa: CSVVAGQGWVTGYTF; CDR3nt: TGCAGCGTTGTGGCGGGACAGGGTTGGGTTACAGGCTACACCTTC; v_gene: TRBV29-1; j_gene: TRBJ1-2; d_gene: TRBD1; abundance: -
CDR3aa: CASSGGYQETQYF; CDR3nt: TGTGCCAGCAGCGGGGGTTACCAAGAGACCCAGTACTTC; v_gene: TRBV12-3/TRBV12-4; j_gene: TRBJ2-5; d_gene: -; abundance: -
CDR3aa: CASRAFMNTEAFF; CDR3nt: TGTGCCAGCAGGGCATTCATGAACACTGAAGCTTTCTTT; v_gene: TRBV5-6; j_gene: TRBJ1-1; d_gene: -; abundance: -
CDR3aa: CASSLSPREGYGYTF; CDR3nt: TGTGCCAGCAGTTTATCGCCCAGGGAGGGCTATGGCTACACCTTC; v_gene: TRBV27; j_gene: TRBJ1-2; d_gene: -; abundance: -
CDR3aa: CASSLRGLSNQPQHF; CDR3nt: TGTGCCAGCAGCTTAAGGGGCTTAAGCAATCAGCCCCAGCATTTT; v_gene: TRBV11-2; j_gene: TRBJ1-5; d_gene: -; abundance: -
CDR3aa: CAPGDEQFF; CDR3nt: TGCGCCCCGGGGGATGAGCAGTTCTTC; v_gene: TRBV10-1; j_gene: TRBJ2-1; d_gene: -; abundance: -
CDR3aa: CASSLRGGGTSVNEQFF; CDR3nt: TGTGCCAGCAGCTTGAGGGGCGGAGGGACTAGCGTCAATGAGCAGTTCTTC; v_gene: TRBV5-5; j_gene: TRBJ2-1; d_gene: TRBD2; abundance: -
CDR3aa: CASRARGLAHSSTDTQYF; CDR3nt: TGCGCCAGCAGAGCGAGAGGACTAGCCCACTCTAGCACAGATACGCAGTATTTT; v_gene: TRBV5-1; j_gene: TRBJ2-3; d_gene: TRBD2; abundance: once